One sample yielded the 17 T cell receptor beta chains listed below, sequenced in a study of blood T cell repertoires in COVID-19. Some clones are missing from TCRdb's copy, which holds only in-frame ones; the method was immunoSEQ multiplex PCR. In the table there are around 64,000 clones, more than 75% of which are singletons. The source material was peripheral blood. The receptors shown here come from a human donor in a cohort sampled during active COVID-19.

V gene TRBV4-2 combines with J gene TRBJ2-1; 8 bases line up with TRBD2. The CDR3 contains 16 residues. Germline assignment: CDR1 LGHNA and CDR2 YNFKEQ. Losses at the gene ends were 1 base for V and 6 bases for J; bases not matched to a gene: 8. CDR3 protein: CASSQGPEREPNEQFF. CDR3 nucleotide sequence: TGTGCCAGCAGCCAAGGCCCGGAGCGGGAGCCCAATGAGCAGTTCTTC.

The chain recombines TRBV7-3 with TRBJ2-3; 7 positions agree with TRBD1. In germline, CDR1 is SGHTA, CDR2 FQGTGA. The trim removed 5 bases at V and 3 bases at J, leaving 8 bases unmatched. CDR3 length: 15 amino acids. The CDR3 sequence: CASSPDRVDTDTQYF. The CDR3 DNA sequence: TGTGCCAGCAGCCCCGACAGGGTAGATACAGATACGCAGTATTTT.

As concerns this clone: One junction end disagrees with the germline gene, perhaps due to a read error. V gene TRBV5-1 combines with J gene TRBJ2-5; perhaps TRBD2 as D (5 bases). Germline V gene sequence: CDR1 SGHRS, CDR2 YFSETQ. The length of the CDR3 is 18 residues. The CDR3 DNA sequence: TGCGCCAGCAGGTTGGAACCCCCGGCGGGCGTGGGATCGGAGACCCAGTACTTC. It codes for CASRLEPPAGVGSETQYF.

This chain uses TRBV28 with TRBJ2-7, with a weak D call TRBD1 (6 bases). The CDR3 length is 13 residues. V lost 6 bases and J 2 bases, leaving 11 bases between the germline ends. Per the germline V gene, CDR1 is MDHEN and CDR2 is SYDVKM. The DNA for the CDR3 is TGTGCCAGCAGGGACGGGACAACCTACGAGCAGTACTTC. Its protein product is CASRDGTTYEQYF. Together with reference TRBV28 and TRBJ2-7, the CDR3 gives the full variable domain: DVKVTQSSRYLVKRTGEKVFLECVQDMDHENMFWYRQDPGLGLRLIYFSYDVKMKEKGDIPEGYSVSREKKERFSLILESASTNQTSMYLCASRDGTTYEQYFGPGTRLTVT.

V is TRBV3-1 (or the pseudogene TRBV3-2) and J is TRBJ2-7; D unclear. Germline values: CDR1 LGHDT, CDR2 YNNKEL (reference sequence). This CDR3 has 13 residues. Trimming took 1 base from V and 2 from J, leaving 6 bases between them. The CDR3 loop reads CASSQVAPYEQYF. Written as DNA, the CDR3 is TGTGCCAGCAGCCAAGTAGCCCCCTACGAGCAGTACTTC.

The chain couples TRBV3-1 (or the pseudogene TRBV3-2) to TRBJ1-4, with D possibly TRBD1 on 6 matching bases. Trimming shortened V by 0 bases and J by 5 bases, and 13 bases separated the two germline ends. Germline CDR1 is LGHDT and CDR2 is YNNKEL (reference sequence). The CDR3 consists of 16 residues. This chain's CDR3 is CASSQDLQGKNEKLFF. DNA for the CDR3: TGTGCCAGCAGCCAAGATCTCCAGGGGAAAAATGAAAAACTGTTTTTT.

This clone was detected only a few times. The rearrangement joins TRBV11-3 to TRBJ1-1; D is ambiguous. CDR3 length equals 13 residues. Germline V gene data show CDR1 as SGHNT and CDR2 as YENEEA. V dropped 3 bases and J dropped 1 base, with 6 bases sitting between them. The CDR3 sequence is CASSFRSNTEAFF. The CDR3 DNA sequence: TGTGCCAGCAGCTTTCGGTCGAACACTGAAGCTTTCTTT.

DNA for the CDR3: TGTGCCAGCAGCCAAGATGCAGGCAGAAGTCAGTACTTC. It specifies CASSQDAGRSQYF. This chain links TRBV3-1 (or the pseudogene TRBV3-2) with TRBJ2-4; the D is unclear. Germline V lookup: CDR1 LGHDT, CDR2 YNNKEL (reference sequence). The CDR3 runs to 13 residues. V lost 0 bases, J lost 12 bases, and 12 bases lay in between.

The V call is TRBV6-2 or TRBV6-3, the J call TRBJ2-3; D is unclear. V was clipped by 2 bases and J by 1 base, with 19 bases between them. Germline values: CDR1 MNHEY, CDR2 SVGEGT. The CDR3 is made up of 18 amino acids. CDR3 sequence reads: CASSYPPLEQDGTDTQYF. CDR3 sequence (DNA): TGTGCCAGCAGTTACCCCCCCCTCGAGCAGGATGGCACAGATACGCAGTATTTT.

V is TRBV21-1 and J is TRBJ2-1; TRBD2, the D gene given by the table, was not confirmed from the DNA. TRBV21-1 counts as a pseudogene. The CDR3 has 16 amino acids. The CDR3 protein is CASSKTQREFYNEQFF. The CDR3 nucleotides read TGTGCCAGCAGCAAAACGCAGCGGGAGTTCTACAATGAGCAGTTCTTC.

The rearrangement links TRBV28 to TRBJ2-7; D is undetermined. The V end was cut by 8 bases, the J end by 6 bases, with 11 bases between. The CDR3 spans 11 residues. Germline CDR1 MDHEN, CDR2 SYDVKM. CDR3 in DNA: TGTGCCAGCCGGTTGAGTGGCGAGCAGTACTTC. It yields the protein CASRLSGEQYF.

The chain employs TRBV11-2 and TRBJ2-2; 9 bases are a match to TRBD2. The CDR3 loop spans 17 amino acids. Germline V gives CDR1 SGHAT, CDR2 FQNNGV. Losses at the gene ends were 4 bases for V and 0 bases for J; bases not matched to a gene: 6. Written as DNA, the CDR3 is TGTGCCAGCAGCTCGTACCCTAGCGGGGCGAACACCGGGGAGCTGTTTTTT. It codes for CASSSYPSGANTGELFF.

This clone was seen a single time. This chain connects TRBV10-3 to TRBJ2-6; 9 bases match TRBD1. The ends lost 10 bases at V and 0 bases at J; junction bases unmatched: 16. This CDR3 spans 19 amino acids. Germline V CDR1 and CDR2: ENHRY, SYGVKD. Written as DNA, the CDR3 is TGTGCCAACTTCCCCCGGGACAGGGTCTCGCTCTCTGGGGCCAACGTCCTGACTTTC. Translated: CANFPRDRVSLSGANVLTF.

This clone was detected once. This CDR3 is CASSLRSGGETQYF. The DNA for the CDR3 is TGTGCCAGCAGTTTAAGGTCAGGGGGAGAGACCCAGTACTTC. The chain carries TRBV28 and TRBJ2-5; TRBD1 matches at 7 bases. After removal of 2 bases from V and 4 bases from J, the junction contained 4 bases not matched to a gene. This CDR3 comprises 14 residues. Germline V gene lookup returns CDR1 MDHEN and CDR2 SYDVKM.

The genes are TRBV6-5 and TRBJ1-1; no clear D. CDR1 MNHEY and CDR2 SVGAGI come from the germline V gene. There are 13 residues in the CDR3. V lost 2 bases to trimming and J lost 7 bases, with 11 bases between them. CDR3 in amino acids: CASSYDWQSEAFF. CDR3 DNA: TGTGCCAGCAGTTACGATTGGCAAAGTGAAGCTTTCTTT.

The genes are TRBV15 and TRBJ1-5, with D maybe TRBD1 (6 bases). The germline V gene encodes CDR1 LNHNV and CDR2 YYDKDF (reference sequence). The CDR3 extends over 15 amino acids. V lost 8 bases, J lost 1 base, and 15 bases lay in between. The CDR3 DNA reads TGTGCCACCGCTCCCTCGCAGGGGAGCAATCAGCCCCAGCATTTT. Protein sequence: CATAPSQGSNQPQHF. The variable domain in full, with the rest retrieved from reference TRBV15 and TRBJ1-5, is DAMVIQNPRYQVTQFGKPVTLSCSQTLNHNVMYWYQQKSSQAPKLLFHYYDKDFNNEADTPDNFQSRRPNTSFCFLDIRSPGLGDTAMYLCATAPSQGSNQPQHFGDGTRLSIL.

The rearrangement uses TRBV7-2 and TRBJ2-7; 9 bases are a match to TRBD1. Trimming cost V 5 bases and J 4 bases; bases outside gene matches: 9. The V gene's germline CDR1 is SGHTA and CDR2 FQGNSA. CDR3 length: 15 amino acids. The CDR3 DNA sequence: TGTGCCAGCAGCATTGACCGGGACAGGGTGTACGAGCAGTACTTC. It codes for CASSIDRDRVYEQYF.